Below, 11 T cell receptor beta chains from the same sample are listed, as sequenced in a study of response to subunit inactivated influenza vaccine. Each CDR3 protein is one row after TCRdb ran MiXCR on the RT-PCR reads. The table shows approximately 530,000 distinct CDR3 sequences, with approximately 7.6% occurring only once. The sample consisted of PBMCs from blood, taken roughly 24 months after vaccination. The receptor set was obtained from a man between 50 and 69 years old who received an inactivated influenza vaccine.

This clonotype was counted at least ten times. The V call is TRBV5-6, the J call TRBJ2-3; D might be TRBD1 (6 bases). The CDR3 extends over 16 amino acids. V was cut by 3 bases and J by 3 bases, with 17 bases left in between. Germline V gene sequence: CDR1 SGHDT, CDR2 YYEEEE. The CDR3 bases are TGTGCCAGCAGCTCTACGACAGGCTTTTGGACAGATACGCAGTATTTT. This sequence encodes CASSSTTGFWTDTQYF.

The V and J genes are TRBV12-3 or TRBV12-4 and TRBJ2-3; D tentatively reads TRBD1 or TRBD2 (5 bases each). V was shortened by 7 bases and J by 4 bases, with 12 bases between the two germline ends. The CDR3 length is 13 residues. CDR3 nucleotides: TGTGCCAGCAATCGGGGCTCTGCAGATACGCAGTATTTT. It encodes CASNRGSADTQYF.

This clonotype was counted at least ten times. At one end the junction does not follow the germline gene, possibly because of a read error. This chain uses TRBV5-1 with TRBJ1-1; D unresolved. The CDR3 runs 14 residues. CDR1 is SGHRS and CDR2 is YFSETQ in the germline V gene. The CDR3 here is CASSLALSAGGFSF. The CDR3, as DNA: TGCGCCAGCAGCTTGGCCTTATCGGCAGGCGGTTTTAGCTTT.

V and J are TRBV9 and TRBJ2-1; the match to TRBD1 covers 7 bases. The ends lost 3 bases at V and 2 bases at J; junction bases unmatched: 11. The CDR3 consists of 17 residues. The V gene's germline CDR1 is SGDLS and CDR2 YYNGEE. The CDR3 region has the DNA TGTGCCAGCAGCGGGCGAACCGACAGGGTTCCCTACAATGAGCAGTTCTTC. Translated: CASSGRTDRVPYNEQFF.

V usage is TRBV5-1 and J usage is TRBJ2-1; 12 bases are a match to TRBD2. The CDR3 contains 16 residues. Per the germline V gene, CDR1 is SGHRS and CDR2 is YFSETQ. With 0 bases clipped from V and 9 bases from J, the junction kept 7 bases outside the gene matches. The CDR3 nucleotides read TGCGCCAGCAGCTTGGATGCGACTAGCGGGAGAAGTGAGCAGTTCTTC. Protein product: CASSLDATSGRSEQFF.

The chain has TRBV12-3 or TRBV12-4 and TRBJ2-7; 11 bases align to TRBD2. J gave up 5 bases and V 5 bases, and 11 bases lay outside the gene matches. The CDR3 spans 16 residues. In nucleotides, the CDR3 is TGTGCCAGCAGTCATAGCGGGGGGGGGCCCCGAGACGAGCAGTACTTC. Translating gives CASSHSGGGPRDEQYF.

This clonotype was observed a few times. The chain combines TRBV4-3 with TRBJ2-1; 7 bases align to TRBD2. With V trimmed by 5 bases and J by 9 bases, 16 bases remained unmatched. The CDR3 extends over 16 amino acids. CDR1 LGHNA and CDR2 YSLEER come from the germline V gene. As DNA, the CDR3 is TGCGCCAGCAGCATAACGTCTGGCGGGAGTCATGTTGAGCAGTTCTTC. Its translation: CASSITSGGSHVEQFF.

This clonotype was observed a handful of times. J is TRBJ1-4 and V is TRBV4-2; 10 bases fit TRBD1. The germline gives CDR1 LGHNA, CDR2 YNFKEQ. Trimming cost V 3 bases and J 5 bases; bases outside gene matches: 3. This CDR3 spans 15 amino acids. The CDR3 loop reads CASSQDRGGNEKLFF. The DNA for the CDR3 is TGTGCCAGCAGCCAGGACAGGGGGGGGAATGAAAAACTGTTTTTT.

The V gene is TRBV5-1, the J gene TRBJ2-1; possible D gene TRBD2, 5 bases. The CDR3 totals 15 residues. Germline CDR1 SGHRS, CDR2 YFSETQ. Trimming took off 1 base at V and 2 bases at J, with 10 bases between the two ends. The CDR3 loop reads CASSLTRETYNEQFF. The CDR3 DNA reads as TGCGCCAGCAGCTTGACGAGGGAAACCTACAATGAGCAGTTCTTC.

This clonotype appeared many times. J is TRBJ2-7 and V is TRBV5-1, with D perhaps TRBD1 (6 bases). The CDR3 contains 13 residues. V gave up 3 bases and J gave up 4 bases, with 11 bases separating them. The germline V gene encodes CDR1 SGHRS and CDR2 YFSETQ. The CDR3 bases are TGCGCCAGCAGCTACCGAACAGGGTACGAGCAGTACTTC. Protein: CASSYRTGYEQYF. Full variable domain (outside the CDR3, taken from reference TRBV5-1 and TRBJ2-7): KAGVTQTPRYLIKTRGQQVTLSCSPISGHRSVSWYQQTPGQGLQFLFEYFSETQRNKGNFPGRFSGRQFSNSRSEMNVSTLELGDSALYLCASSYRTGYEQYFGPGTRLTVT.

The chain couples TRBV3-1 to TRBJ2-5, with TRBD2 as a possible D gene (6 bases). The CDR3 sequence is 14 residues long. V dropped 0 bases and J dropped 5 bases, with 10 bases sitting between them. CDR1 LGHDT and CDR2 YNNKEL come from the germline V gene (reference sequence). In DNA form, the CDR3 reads TGTGCCAGCAGCCAAGAGGGCGGGGTCGAGACCCAGTACTTC. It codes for CASSQEGGVETQYF.